Shown below are 31 T cell receptor beta chains from a single sample sequenced in a study of cytomegalovirus exposure and HLA in healthy donors. PCR used 60 Vbeta primers and 13 Jbeta primers. Sequenced by immunoSEQ multiplex PCR; TCRdb stores in-frame clones only, minus some. This sample has 150,000 to 200,000 clones, with approximately 71% found just once. Sequencing was carried out using PBMCs. These receptors were taken from a man between 18 and 35 years old in good health and CMV-seropositive.

The chain recombines TRBV7-3 with TRBJ2-1; the match to TRBD2 covers 11 bases. Germline CDR1 and CDR2: SGHTA and FQGTGA. V lost 2 bases to trimming and J lost 7 bases; unmatched junction nucleotides: 4. This CDR3 comprises 15 residues. CDR3 amino acids: CASSLVAGGENEQFF. The CDR3 coding sequence is TGTGCCAGCAGCTTAGTAGCGGGAGGGGAGAATGAGCAGTTCTTC.

V gene TRBV10-1 combines with J gene TRBJ2-1; 8 bases match TRBD2. CDR1 and CDR2 from the germline V gene are WNHNN and SYGVQD (reference sequence). Trimming at V came to 3 bases and at J to 6 bases, leaving 4 bases not matched to a gene. The CDR3 loop spans 14 amino acids. The chain's CDR3 is CASSDSGSSNEQFF. The CDR3 DNA is TGCGCCAGCAGTGACAGCGGGAGCAGCAATGAGCAGTTCTTC.

The chain couples TRBV9 to TRBJ2-4; weak D call: TRBD1 (6 bases). The germline V and J ends were trimmed by 3 bases and 8 bases, with 15 bases remaining between them. Germline V gene data show CDR1 as SGDLS and CDR2 as YYNGEE. This CDR3 has 14 amino acids. DNA of the CDR3: TGTGCCAGCAGCGCCTACATAGAGGGGGACATTCAGTACTTC. Translated: CASSAYIEGDIQYF.

The rearrangement uses TRBV29-1 and TRBJ1-5; no clear D. CDR3 length: 15 residues. Looked up from germline, CDR1 is SQVTM and CDR2 is ANQGSEA. The germline V and J ends were trimmed by 3 bases and 0 bases, with 12 bases remaining between them. CDR3: CSVDGQRSSNQPQHF. Written as DNA, the CDR3 is TGCAGCGTTGACGGTCAGAGGAGTAGCAATCAGCCCCAGCATTTT.

The CDR3 sequence: CASSITSGTSTDTQYF. DNA of the CDR3: TGTGCCAGCAGCATAACTAGCGGAACTAGCACAGATACGCAGTATTTT. J is TRBJ2-3 and V is TRBV5-4, with 8 bases lining up with TRBD2. Germline lookup yields CDR1 SGHNT and CDR2 YYREEE (reference sequence). The V gene end was trimmed by 4 bases and the J gene end by 0 bases; junction bases not matched to a gene: 7. CDR3 length: 16 residues.

The chain is built from TRBV4-1 and TRBJ1-2; TRBD1 is a possible D gene (6 bases). The germline V and J ends were trimmed by 1 base and 4 bases, with 13 bases remaining between them. CDR3 length equals 15 residues. Germline assignment: CDR1 MGHRA and CDR2 YSYEKL. DNA of the CDR3: TGCGCCAGCAGCCAAGCCCCGGACAGCCTCTATGGCTACACCTTC. It yields the protein CASSQAPDSLYGYTF.

The sample holds a few counts of this clone. DNA for the CDR3: TGTGCCAGCAGCCAGGAGGGCTATGGCTACACCTTC. The encoded protein is CASSQEGYGYTF. V and J are TRBV7-9 and TRBJ1-2; D ambiguous. Between the trimmed V and J ends, which lost 5 bases and 4 bases, there was a span of 8 bases. This CDR3 contains 12 residues. Looked up from germline, CDR1 is SEHNR and CDR2 is FQNEAQ (reference sequence).

The CDR3: CASSPSGGSGTDTQYF. CDR3 DNA sequence: TGCGCCAGCAGCCCGTCGGGGGGGAGTGGCACAGATACGCAGTATTTT. This chain links TRBV5-1 with TRBJ2-3; 8 bases line up with TRBD2. CDR1 and CDR2 (germline): SGHRS, YFSETQ. CDR3 length: 16 amino acids. V gave up 4 bases and J gave up 1 base; unmatched junction bases: 8.

Note on this clone: Relative to the germline gene, one junction end is altered; a read error may explain this. The gene calls are TRBV7-9 and TRBJ2-7; 12 bases fit TRBD2. This CDR3 contains 15 residues. Per germline, CDR1 SEHNR and CDR2 FQNEAQ (reference sequence). In DNA form, the CDR3 reads TGTTCCAGCAGCTTAGAGACTAGCGGGAGTCGCGAGCAGTACTTC. Its translation: CSSSLETSGSREQYF.

In DNA form, the CDR3 reads TGCGCCAGCAGTCAATCGGGGCAGGGGGCTGGGTATGGCTACACCTTC. It specifies CASSQSGQGAGYGYTF. The chain has TRBV23-1 and TRBJ1-2; 8 positions agree with TRBD1. TRBV23-1 is an open reading frame whose function is uncertain. V shed 0 bases and J 5 bases; nucleotides not matched to a gene: 8. This CDR3 is built from 16 residues.

The chain employs TRBV7-3 and TRBJ2-7; a weak D match, TRBD1 (5 bases). Trimming cost V 5 bases and J 5 bases, with 13 bases left between them. Germline CDR1 and CDR2: SGHTA and FQGTGA. The CDR3 runs 13 residues. The CDR3 DNA reads as TGTGCCAGCAGCCAGGGCGTAGGGAACGAGCAGTACTTC. Its translation: CASSQGVGNEQYF.

The chain carries TRBV21-1 and TRBJ1-5. TRBV21-1 is a pseudogene locus. The CDR3 covers 18 residues. The CDR3 sequence is CASSNGGIAGRSNQPQHF. In DNA, the CDR3 is TGTGCCAGCAGCAACGGCGGGATCGCGGGGCGGAGCAATCAGCCCCAGCATTTT.

A word on this clone: Other DNA variants within this sample encode the same CDR3. The chain recombines TRBV28 with TRBJ2-7; 9 bases are shared with TRBD1. The CDR3 is 15 amino acids. Germline-derived CDR1 and CDR2 are MDHEN and SYDVKM. V lost 2 bases and J lost 1; bases outside the gene matches: 3. The CDR3 DNA reads TGTGCCAGCAGTTTACCCGGACAGGGGTCCTACGAGCAGTACTTC. Its translation: CASSLPGQGSYEQYF.

This clone occurred a few times. The chain links TRBV6-6 to TRBJ1-1, with TRBD1 matching 8 bases. The V segment lost 4 bases and the J segment 4 bases; nucleotides outside the gene matches: 2. In germline, CDR1 is MNHNY, CDR2 SVGAGI (reference sequence). The CDR3 length is 13 residues. The CDR3 nucleotides are TGTGCCAGCAGTTCCACAGGGGGCACTGAAGCTTTCTTT. Its protein product is CASSSTGGTEAFF.

This clone was seen only a few times. This chain connects TRBV5-4 to TRBJ2-7, with D perhaps matching TRBD2 (5 bases). CDR3 length equals 13 residues. The germline CDR1 and CDR2 sequences are SGHNT and YYREEE (reference sequence). Trimming took off 4 bases at V and 5 bases at J, with 13 bases between the two ends. CDR3: CASSRRLADEQYF. In nucleotides, the CDR3 is TGTGCCAGCAGCAGAAGGCTAGCTGACGAGCAGTACTTC.

The chain couples TRBV5-8 to TRBJ1-2, with 9 bases that match TRBD1. The CDR3 loop spans 13 amino acids. Germline CDR1 and CDR2: SGHTS and YDEGEE. V dropped 4 bases and J dropped 8; count of bases not matched to a gene: 6. The CDR3 DNA sequence: TGTGCCAGCAGCCCGGGACAGGGCGCAGGCTACACCTTC. Translated: CASSPGQGAGYTF.

This clone has just one count. The rearrangement joins TRBV5-8 to TRBJ2-7, with 11 nucleotides matching TRBD1. The CDR3 spans 18 residues. Germline loops: CDR1 SGHTS, CDR2 YDEGEE. V trimming: 4 bases; J trimming: 0 bases; junction bases outside the gene matches: 12. The CDR3 DNA sequence: TGTGCCAGCAGCCGGGGGGCGGGACAGGGGGATATCTCCTACGAGCAGTACTTC. This codes for CASSRGAGQGDISYEQYF.

On this clone: Other DNA sequences in this sample translate to the same CDR3. CDR3 nucleotide sequence: TGCAGCGTTGAAGATCGAGGTCAAGAGACCCAGTACTTC. Translated, it gives CSVEDRGQETQYF. J is TRBJ2-5 and V is TRBV29-1; D uncertain. CDR3 length: 13 amino acids. Trimming took off 0 bases at V and 2 bases at J, with 7 bases between the two ends. The germline CDR1 and CDR2 sequences are SQVTM and ANQGSEA.

This clone appeared a few times. The V and J genes are TRBV2 and TRBJ1-1; TRBD1 might be the D (5 bases). From germline, CDR1 is SNHLY and CDR2 FYNNEI. The V end was cut by 1 base, the J end by 10 bases, with 10 bases between. CDR3 length: 12 amino acids. The CDR3: CASSEVSGGAFF. The CDR3 DNA sequence: TGTGCCAGCAGTGAAGTATCGGGGGGAGCTTTCTTT.

The chain has TRBV6-4 and TRBJ2-1; 8 bases match TRBD2. Germline lookup yields CDR1 MRHNA and CDR2 SNTAGT. Losses at the gene ends were 2 bases for V and 9 bases for J; bases not matched to a gene: 6. CDR3 length equals 14 residues. The chain's CDR3 is CASSDNLAGSEQFF. Here the CDR3 DNA reads TGTGCCAGCAGTGACAACTTAGCGGGATCTGAGCAGTTCTTC.

This clone appeared once. The chain's CDR3 is CSVVVRDRYYEQYF. The CDR3 bases are TGCAGCGTTGTGGTTCGGGACAGATACTACGAGCAGTACTTC. The chain couples TRBV29-1 to TRBJ2-5; 7 nucleotides match TRBD1. The J call may be mistaken, given a closer DNA end match to TRBJ2-7. Germline CDR1 SQVTM, CDR2 ANQGSEA. The CDR3 is 14 residues long.

The chain recombines TRBV19 with TRBJ2-4; D uncertain. V was pared by 2 bases and J by 3 bases, with 5 bases between. Per germline, CDR1 LNHDA and CDR2 SQIVND (reference sequence). CDR3 length: 13 residues. The CDR3 sequence: CASSITLKNIQYF. The CDR3 DNA reads as TGTGCCAGTAGTATAACTCTCAAAAACATTCAGTACTTC.

This clone was counted a few times. V usage is TRBV7-2 and J usage is TRBJ1-4, with D possibly matching TRBD1 (5 bases). Between the trimmed V and J ends, which lost 6 bases and 5 bases, there was a span of 28 bases. The germline gives CDR1 SGHTA, CDR2 FQGNSA. The CDR3 contains 19 residues. This chain's CDR3 is CASRVAAGGDGAVNEKLFF. CDR3 bases: TGTGCCAGCAGAGTAGCCGCGGGAGGGGACGGGGCGGTGAATGAAAAACTGTTTTTT. Looking up the rest from reference TRBV7-2 and TRBJ1-4 gives the full variable domain: GAGVSQSPSNKVTEKGKDVELRCDPISGHTALYWYRQSLGQGLEFLIYFQGNSAPDKSGLPSDRFSAERTGGSVSTLTIQRTQQEDSAVYLCASRVAAGGDGAVNEKLFFGSGTQLSVL.

Here the CDR3 DNA reads TGTGCCAGCAGCGAAGCGACTCTCGGGGTGAGGATAGGCGAGCAGTACTTC. Translating it yields CASSEATLGVRIGEQYF. This chain connects TRBV21-1 to TRBJ2-7; TRBD2, as called in the table, went unchecked against the DNA. TRBV21-1 is shown as a pseudogene. The CDR3 has 17 amino acids.

The genes are TRBV6-1 and TRBJ2-7, with 10 bases identical to TRBD1. This CDR3 spans 14 amino acids. The V segment lost 10 bases and the J segment 2 bases; nucleotides outside the gene matches: 8. The germline V gene encodes CDR1 MNHNS and CDR2 SASEGT. The CDR3 loop is CATNWDRGAYEQYF. In DNA, the CDR3 is TGTGCCACGAACTGGGACAGGGGCGCCTACGAGCAGTACTTC.

This clone was found once. The gene calls are TRBV27 and TRBJ1-1; TRBD1 might be the D (5 bases). The V and J ends lost 7 bases and 5 bases respectively, with 14 bases between them. This CDR3 spans 13 amino acids. In germline, CDR1 is MNHEY, CDR2 SMNVEV (reference sequence). CDR3 region: CASNFYRGTEAFF. The CDR3 DNA reads TGTGCCAGCAACTTTTATAGGGGTACTGAAGCTTTCTTT.

The chain joins TRBV25-1 to TRBJ2-1; weak D call: TRBD1 (5 bases). The V gene's germline CDR1 is MGHDK and CDR2 SYGVNS. V was shortened by 6 bases and J by 6 bases, with 12 bases between the two germline ends. This CDR3 has 13 residues. The CDR3 coding sequence is TGTGCCAGCAGAAGACAGTCAACCAATGAGCAGTTCTTC. It encodes CASRRQSTNEQFF.

This chain links TRBV7-9 with TRBJ1-1; no definite D call. Germline V gene lookup returns CDR1 SEHNR and CDR2 FQNEAQ (reference sequence). Trimming took 5 bases from V and 7 from J, leaving 17 bases between them. The length of the CDR3 is 14 residues. CDR3 sequence: CASSLSSGIGEAFF. Written as DNA, the CDR3 is TGTGCCAGCAGCCTTTCATCGGGTATAGGTGAAGCTTTCTTT.

This clone was counted a few times. V usage is TRBV29-1 and J usage is TRBJ2-3; TRBD2 matches 10 bases. This CDR3 is 15 amino acids long. The J segment lost 2 bases and the V segment lost 4 bases, leaving 6 bases of the junction unmatched. CDR1 and CDR2 from the germline V gene are SQVTM and ANQGSEA. The CDR3, as DNA: TGCAGCGTTGTTCGCCTAGCGGGAGTCACAGATACGCAGTATTTT. Translated: CSVVRLAGVTDTQYF.

The V and J genes are TRBV6-5 and TRBJ2-3; D is perhaps TRBD2 (6 bases). The V gene's germline CDR1 is MNHEY and CDR2 SVGAGI. This CDR3 comprises 15 residues. Trimming removed 6 bases at V and 2 bases at J, with 15 bases between. The CDR3 sequence is CASSPGTLITDTQYF. For the CDR3, the DNA is TGTGCCAGCAGCCCCGGGACTTTGATCACAGATACGCAGTATTTT.

The V call is TRBV7-8, the J call TRBJ2-7; the match to TRBD1 covers 8 bases. After removal of 1 base from V and 7 bases from J, the junction contained 6 bases not matched to a gene. There are 14 residues in the CDR3. CDR1 and CDR2 (germline): SGHVS, FQNEAQ. CDR3 region: CASSLGAGGWEQYF. In DNA, the CDR3 is TGTGCCAGCAGCTTAGGGGCAGGGGGCTGGGAGCAGTACTTC.